Following are 4 T cell receptor beta chains from one sample sequenced in a study of blood T cell repertoires in COVID-19. This table comes from immunoSEQ multiplex PCR, and its TCRdb copy is limited to in-frame clones, with some not included. The sample contains about 330,000 clones, 86% of which appear only once. The sequenced sample was peripheral blood. These receptors all come from a woman aged 50 to 65 with acute or convalescent COVID-19.

The chain recombines TRBV10-3 with TRBJ2-1, with 16 bases matching TRBD2. Trimming cost V 4 bases and J 9 bases; bases outside gene matches: 9. The CDR3 loop spans 17 amino acids. CDR1 is ENHRY, CDR2 SYGVKD, per germline. In DNA, the CDR3 is TGTGCCATCAGTGTGCAGGGCGGGACTAGCGGGAGGGCTGAGCAGTTCTTC. Translated, it gives CAISVQGGTSGRAEQFF.

The rearrangement uses TRBV7-3 and TRBJ2-7, with D possibly TRBD1 on 6 matching bases. There are 13 residues in the CDR3. Germline V gene lookup returns CDR1 SGHTA and CDR2 FQGTGA. Trimming removed 3 bases at V and 3 bases at J, with 9 bases between. This CDR3 is CASSLGANYEQYF. CDR3 coding DNA: TGTGCCAGCAGCTTGGGGGCGAACTACGAGCAGTACTTC.

The gene calls are TRBV6-4 and TRBJ2-1, with TRBD2 matching over 9 bases. The CDR3 is 12 amino acids. The J segment lost 5 bases and the V segment lost 8 bases, leaving 1 base of the junction unmatched. Germline lookup yields CDR1 MRHNA and CDR2 SNTAGT. The CDR3, as DNA: TGTGCCAGCGAGCGGGGGGACAATGAGCAGTTCTTC. Translated: CASERGDNEQFF.

The chain combines TRBV6-5 with TRBJ2-4, with a possible D match to TRBD2 (5 bases). This CDR3 has 15 residues. V lost 1 base, J lost 7 bases, and 14 bases lay in between. CDR1 is MNHEY, CDR2 SVGAGI, per germline. This CDR3 is CASSYLGLIQNIQYF. In DNA form, the CDR3 reads TGTGCCAGCAGTTACTTAGGACTTATACAGAACATTCAGTACTTC.